The 24 T cell receptor beta chains listed next were all sequenced from one sample in a study of blood T cell repertoires in COVID-19. The repertoire was sequenced with immunoSEQ multiplex PCR; TCRdb's copy has only in-frame clones and lacks some. This sample has roughly 200,000 clones; about 83% occur once, and the top ten carry 5.5% to 8%. The specimen sequenced was peripheral blood. Every receptor here comes from a man aged 55 to 70 who had recovered from COVID-19.

The chain's CDR3 is CASNVRGGEQFF. The DNA for the CDR3 is TGTGCCAGCAACGTTAGGGGCGGTGAGCAGTTCTTC. The chain is built from TRBV2 and TRBJ2-1, with a weak D call TRBD1 (5 bases). V was clipped by 7 bases and J by 9 bases, with 13 bases between them. Looked up from germline, CDR1 is SNHLY and CDR2 is FYNNEI. The CDR3 is made up of 12 amino acids.

A word on this clone: This sample includes further DNA sequences coding for the same CDR3. The gene calls are TRBV7-3 and TRBJ2-1, with D unclear. Germline CDR1 reads SGHTA; CDR2 reads FQGTGA. With 2 bases removed from V and 4 bases from J, the gap between germline ends came to 9 bases. The CDR3 length is 14 residues. CDR3 residues: CASSLGGGYNEQFF. CDR3 sequence (DNA): TGTGCCAGCAGCTTAGGTGGCGGATACAATGAGCAGTTCTTC.

The chain carries TRBV11-2 and TRBJ1-4; no clear D gene. CDR3 size: 13 residues. Germline CDR1 SGHAT, CDR2 FQNNGV. Between the trimmed V and J ends, which lost 6 bases and 5 bases, there was a span of 10 bases. DNA of the CDR3: TGTGCCAGCAGGCGCGGTCCGAATGAAAAACTGTTTTTT. This gives the protein CASRRGPNEKLFF.

The chain carries TRBV19 and TRBJ2-7; D not resolved. Germline CDR1 reads LNHDA; CDR2 reads SQIVND (reference sequence). V lost 10 bases to trimming and J lost 1 base, with 20 bases between them. The CDR3 consists of 15 residues. CDR3 residues: CATRAKVALSYEQYF. The CDR3 nucleotides read TGTGCCACCCGAGCGAAGGTGGCACTTTCCTACGAGCAGTACTTC.

The J gene is TRBJ2-3, the V gene TRBV27, with D maybe TRBD1 (6 bases). With 8 bases removed from V and 2 bases from J, the gap between germline ends came to 14 bases. The CDR3 spans 14 residues. Germline V gene data show CDR1 as MNHEY and CDR2 as SMNVEV (reference sequence). CDR3 nucleotide sequence: TGTGCCAGCGGCCCCATGGGACACACAGATACGCAGTATTTT. Residues: CASGPMGHTDTQYF.

The rearrangement joins TRBV27 to TRBJ2-2, with 11 bases aligning to TRBD2. V trimming: 3 bases; J trimming: 6 bases; junction bases outside the gene matches: 9. The CDR3 has 17 residues. Per germline, CDR1 MNHEY and CDR2 SMNVEV (reference sequence). The CDR3 loop reads CASSFSGGAFRSGELFF. As DNA, the CDR3 is TGTGCCAGCAGTTTTAGCGGGGGGGCCTTCCGGTCCGGGGAGCTGTTTTTT.

About this clone itself: At one of its ends the junction is not consistent with the germline gene, which may arise from a read error. This chain uses TRBV6-1 with TRBJ1-4; 7 nucleotides line up with TRBD1. Germline CDR1 is MNHNS and CDR2 is SASEGT. The CDR3 extends over 14 amino acids. CDR3 loop: CASREDRVNEKLFF. The CDR3 DNA follows: TGTGCCAGCAGAGAAGACAGGGTTAATGAAAAACTGTTTTTT.

This clone was detected only once. The V gene is TRBV11-2, the J gene TRBJ1-4; D not certain. This CDR3 has 12 residues. Trimming pared 1 base from V and 7 bases from J, leaving 4 bases between. CDR1 is SGHAT and CDR2 is FQNNGV in the germline V gene. The CDR3 sequence is CASSLVSEKLFF. The DNA for the CDR3 is TGTGCCAGCAGCTTAGTGAGTGAAAAACTGTTTTTT.

The chain joins TRBV18 to TRBJ2-3; 11 bases are a match to TRBD2. Germline lookup yields CDR1 KGHSH and CDR2 LQKENI. V gave up 1 base and J gave up 2 bases; unmatched junction bases: 5. CDR3 size: 17 residues. The CDR3 coding sequence is TGTGCCAGCTCACCACTCGCACTAGCGGGGGACACAGATACGCAGTATTTT. This codes for CASSPLALAGDTDTQYF.

This clone is large by share. The chain links TRBV9 to TRBJ2-7, with TRBD2 identical over 7 bases. The CDR3 extends over 12 amino acids. CDR1 and CDR2 (germline): SGDLS, YYNGEE. V lost 7 bases, J lost 1 base, and 2 bases stayed unmatched. The CDR3 loop is CASGAGSYEQYF. CDR3 bases: TGTGCCAGCGGAGCGGGGTCCTACGAGCAGTACTTC.

CDR3 amino acids: CAWSVPTGGETDTQYF. The DNA for the CDR3 is TGTGCCTGGAGTGTACCTACGGGCGGGGAGACAGATACGCAGTATTTT. V usage is TRBV30 and J usage is TRBJ2-3; possible D gene TRBD2, 6 bases. Germline V lookup: CDR1 GTSNPN, CDR2 SVGIG (reference sequence). The CDR3 extends over 16 amino acids. Trimming shortened V by 0 bases and J by 3 bases, and 16 bases separated the two germline ends. The complete variable domain, with remaining parts taken from reference TRBV30 and TRBJ2-3, reads SQTIHQWPATLVQPVGSPLSLECTVEGTSNPNLYWYRQAAGRGLQLLFYSVGIGQISSEVPQNLSASRPQDRQFILSSKKLLLSDSGFYLCAWSVPTGGETDTQYFGPGTRLTVL.

The CDR3 DNA sequence: TGCGCCAGCAGCTCACAGCTAGACAGGAATGGTGAAGCTTTCTTT. Its translation: CASSSQLDRNGEAFF. The chain is built from TRBV5-1 and TRBJ1-1, with D possibly TRBD1 on 6 matching bases. Germline CDR1 reads SGHRS; CDR2 reads YFSETQ. V dropped 3 bases and J dropped 7 bases, with 19 bases sitting between them. The CDR3 contains 15 residues.

V is TRBV2 and J is TRBJ1-2; 10 nucleotides match TRBD1. Germline V CDR1 and CDR2: SNHLY, FYNNEI. CDR3 length: 15 amino acids. V gave up 5 bases and J gave up 3 bases; unmatched junction bases: 6. The CDR3 spells CASSYRQGADYGYTF. The CDR3 nucleotides are TGTGCCAGCAGTTATCGACAGGGGGCTGACTATGGCTACACCTTC. Together with reference TRBV2 and TRBJ1-2, the CDR3 gives the full variable domain: EPEVTQTPSHQVTQMGQEVILRCVPISNHLYFYWYRQILGQKVEFLVSFYNNEISEKSEIFDDQFSVERPDGSNFTLKIRSTKLEDSAMYFCASSYRQGADYGYTFGSGTRLTVV.

The chain employs TRBV28 and TRBJ2-1; 11 bases fit TRBD2. This CDR3 has 16 amino acids. CDR1 and CDR2 (germline): MDHEN, SYDVKM. Trimming cost V 3 bases and J 4 bases; bases outside gene matches: 5. In nucleotides, the CDR3 is TGTGCCAGCAGTTTCTACGGGACTAGCGGATACAATGAGCAGTTCTTC. Protein product: CASSFYGTSGYNEQFF.

The gene calls are TRBV7-3 and TRBJ2-1; D remains ambiguous. The CDR3 has 13 residues. In germline, CDR1 is SGHTA, CDR2 FQGTGA. With 2 bases removed from V and 7 bases from J, the gap between germline ends came to 9 bases. CDR3 nucleotides: TGTGCCAGCAGCTTATATAGCTGGAATGAGCAGTTCTTC. The encoded protein is CASSLYSWNEQFF.

The chain employs TRBV4-1 and TRBJ2-2; D is unresolved. The V end lost 2 bases, the J end lost 5 bases, and 12 bases lay between the germline ends. This CDR3 contains 15 residues. Germline CDR1 reads MGHRA; CDR2 reads YSYEKL. The CDR3, as DNA: TGCGCCAGCAGCCAACCGCTACGCGGTACCGGGGAGCTGTTTTTT. It yields the protein CASSQPLRGTGELFF.

The chain couples TRBV2 to TRBJ2-1, with D uncertain. The CDR3 covers 11 residues. Germline CDR1 and CDR2: SNHLY and FYNNEI. V lost 5 bases and J 13 bases, leaving 12 bases between the germline ends. The CDR3 spells CASSSEVTQFF. As DNA, the CDR3 is TGTGCCAGCAGTTCAGAGGTCACCCAGTTCTTC. The full variable domain, its missing parts supplied by reference TRBV2 and TRBJ2-1, is EPEVTQTPSHQVTQMGQEVILRCVPISNHLYFYWYRQILGQKVEFLVSFYNNEISEKSEIFDDQFSVERPDGSNFTLKIRSTKLEDSAMYFCASSSEVTQFFGPGTRLTVL.

The chain uses TRBV9 and TRBJ1-1; D may be TRBD1 (6 bases). This CDR3 has 13 amino acids. Germline V gene sequence: CDR1 SGDLS, CDR2 YYNGEE. Trimming stripped 0 bases from V and 6 bases from J, with 9 bases between. CDR3 DNA: TGTGCCAGCAGCGTAGCAGGGGCGCCTGAAGCTTTCTTT. Translating gives CASSVAGAPEAFF.

This chain links TRBV28 with TRBJ1-6; D remains unclear. Germline V gives CDR1 MDHEN, CDR2 SYDVKM. The CDR3 is made up of 14 amino acids. Deletions cut 7 bases from V and 10 bases from J, with 17 bases between. The CDR3 bases are TGTGCCAGCATCCCTCCCGGGGTACAATCACCCCTCCACTTT. This codes for CASIPPGVQSPLHF.

This sequence joins TRBV6-2 or TRBV6-3 and TRBJ1-1, with unresolved D. V was cut by 6 bases and J by 11 bases, with 16 bases left in between. Per the germline V gene, CDR1 is MNHEY and CDR2 is SVGEGT. The CDR3 extends over 12 amino acids. Here the CDR3 DNA reads TGTGCCAGCAGCCCCGACGAGTTGCGGGCTTTCTTT. This translates into CASSPDELRAFF.

The J gene is TRBJ2-7, the V gene TRBV24-1; TRBD1 aligns across 8 bases. CDR1 and CDR2 (germline): KGHDR, SFDVKD. After removal of 2 bases from V and 0 bases from J, the junction contained 8 bases not matched to a gene. The CDR3 covers 17 residues. The CDR3 DNA reads as TGTGCCACCAGTGATTACAGGGGGACATCTAGCTCCTACGAGCAGTACTTC. The encoded protein is CATSDYRGTSSSYEQYF.

V is TRBV25-1 and J is TRBJ1-1; no reliable D call. V was pared by 6 bases and J by 0 bases, with 8 bases between. In germline, CDR1 is MGHDK, CDR2 SYGVNS. This CDR3 comprises 13 residues. The CDR3: CASRPLMNTEAFF. CDR3 in DNA: TGTGCCAGCAGGCCCCTAATGAACACTGAAGCTTTCTTT.

The chain employs TRBV5-1 and TRBJ2-6; D is ambiguous. CDR1 is SGHRS, CDR2 YFSETQ, per germline. V lost 4 bases and J 2 bases, leaving 10 bases between the germline ends. There are 15 residues in the CDR3. CDR3 loop: CASSLSVAGANVLTF. The CDR3, as DNA: TGCGCCAGCAGCCTGAGCGTGGCTGGGGCCAACGTCCTGACTTTC.

V and J are TRBV30 and TRBJ2-7; 8 bases align to TRBD1. CDR1 is GTSNPN, CDR2 SVGIG, per germline (reference sequence). The trim removed 4 bases at V and 0 bases at J, leaving 2 bases unmatched. The CDR3 has 13 residues. This CDR3 reads CAWKTGASYEQYF. As DNA, the CDR3 is TGTGCCTGGAAGACAGGGGCCTCCTACGAGCAGTACTTC.